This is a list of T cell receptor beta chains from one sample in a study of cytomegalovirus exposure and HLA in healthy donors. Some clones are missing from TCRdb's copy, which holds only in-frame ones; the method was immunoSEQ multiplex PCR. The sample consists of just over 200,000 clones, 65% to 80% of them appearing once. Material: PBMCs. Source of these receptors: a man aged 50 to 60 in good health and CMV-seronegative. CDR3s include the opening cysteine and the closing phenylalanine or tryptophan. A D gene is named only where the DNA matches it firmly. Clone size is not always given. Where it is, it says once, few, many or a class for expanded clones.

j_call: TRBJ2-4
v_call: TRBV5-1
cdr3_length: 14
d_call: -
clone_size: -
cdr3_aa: CTSSQQGGENIQYF

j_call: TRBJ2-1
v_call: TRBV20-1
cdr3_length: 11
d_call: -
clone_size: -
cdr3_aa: CSAQGGNEQFF

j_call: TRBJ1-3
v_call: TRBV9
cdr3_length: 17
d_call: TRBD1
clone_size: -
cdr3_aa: CASSPGGTDYSGNTIYF

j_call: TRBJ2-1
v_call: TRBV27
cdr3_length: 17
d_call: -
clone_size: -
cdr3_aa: CASSFETSPSSYNEQFF

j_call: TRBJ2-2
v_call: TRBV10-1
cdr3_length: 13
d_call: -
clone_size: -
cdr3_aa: CASSESRGGELFF

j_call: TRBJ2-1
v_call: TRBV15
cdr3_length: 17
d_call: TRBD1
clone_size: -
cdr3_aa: CATSRFRGQGAANEQFF

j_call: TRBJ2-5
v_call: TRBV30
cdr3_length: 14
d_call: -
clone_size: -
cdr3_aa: CAWSIGQTQETQYF

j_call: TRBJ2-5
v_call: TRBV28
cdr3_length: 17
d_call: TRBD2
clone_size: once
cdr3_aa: CASSLFRGRGFGETQYF

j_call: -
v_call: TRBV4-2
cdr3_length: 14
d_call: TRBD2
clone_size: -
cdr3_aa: CASSPRRGAYEQYF

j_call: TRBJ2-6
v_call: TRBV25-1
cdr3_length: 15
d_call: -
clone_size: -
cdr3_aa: CASSGDSHGANVLTF

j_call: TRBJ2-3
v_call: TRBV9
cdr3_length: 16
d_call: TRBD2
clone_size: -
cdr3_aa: CASSALAGGGRDTQYF

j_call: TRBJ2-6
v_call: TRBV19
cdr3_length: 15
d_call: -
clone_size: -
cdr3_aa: CASRDPLSGANVLTF

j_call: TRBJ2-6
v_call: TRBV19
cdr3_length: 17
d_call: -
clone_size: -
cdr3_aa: CASSTLLRGSGANVLTF

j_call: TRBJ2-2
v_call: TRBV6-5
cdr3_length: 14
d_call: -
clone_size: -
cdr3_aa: CASSYGRQTGELFF

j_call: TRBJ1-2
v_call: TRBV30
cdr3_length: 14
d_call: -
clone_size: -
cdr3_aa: CGLVVTSANYGYTF

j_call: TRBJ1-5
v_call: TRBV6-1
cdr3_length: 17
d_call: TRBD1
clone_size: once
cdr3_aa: CASSGDTGGLGAQPQHF

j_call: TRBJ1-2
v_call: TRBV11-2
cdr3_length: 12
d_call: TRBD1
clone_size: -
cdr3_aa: CASTDRVGGYTF

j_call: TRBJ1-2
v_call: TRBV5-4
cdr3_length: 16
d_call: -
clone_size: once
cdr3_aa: CASSLDVAASNYGYTF

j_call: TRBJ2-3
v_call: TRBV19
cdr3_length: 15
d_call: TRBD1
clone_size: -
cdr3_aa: CASSIDRGFTDTQYF

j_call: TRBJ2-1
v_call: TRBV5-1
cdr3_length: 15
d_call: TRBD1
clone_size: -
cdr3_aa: CASSSGTGVYNEQFF

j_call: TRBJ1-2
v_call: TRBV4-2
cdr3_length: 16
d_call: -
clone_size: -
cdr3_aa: CASKPPGGDGPGGYTF

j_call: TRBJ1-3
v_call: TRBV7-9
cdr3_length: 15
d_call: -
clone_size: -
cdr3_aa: CASLGVTRSGNTIYF

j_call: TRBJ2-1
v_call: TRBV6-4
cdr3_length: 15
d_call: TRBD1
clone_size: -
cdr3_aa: CASSPTGTGDNEQFF

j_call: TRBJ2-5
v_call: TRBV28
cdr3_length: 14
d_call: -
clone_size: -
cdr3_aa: CASSTLMSPETQYF

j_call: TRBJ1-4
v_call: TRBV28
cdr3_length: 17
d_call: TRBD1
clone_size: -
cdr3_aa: CASSFVRGLSINEKLFF

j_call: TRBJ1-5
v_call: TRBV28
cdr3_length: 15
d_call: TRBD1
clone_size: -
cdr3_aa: CASRGPGTGIGPQHF

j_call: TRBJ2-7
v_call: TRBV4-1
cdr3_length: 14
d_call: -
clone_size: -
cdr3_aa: CASSPAATGYEQYF

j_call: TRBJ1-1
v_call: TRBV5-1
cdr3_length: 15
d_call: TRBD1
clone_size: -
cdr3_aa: CASSIRQGDNTEAFF

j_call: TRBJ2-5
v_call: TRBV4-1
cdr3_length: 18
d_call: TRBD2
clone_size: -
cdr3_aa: CASSQDRALAGSWETQYF

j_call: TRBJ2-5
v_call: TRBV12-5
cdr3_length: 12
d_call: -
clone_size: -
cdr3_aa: CASGLEAGLKYF

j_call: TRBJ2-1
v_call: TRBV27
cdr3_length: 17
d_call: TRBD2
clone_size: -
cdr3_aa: CASSWTSGRNSCNEQLF

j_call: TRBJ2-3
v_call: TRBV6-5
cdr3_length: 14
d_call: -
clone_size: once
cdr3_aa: CASSYAGRTDTQYF

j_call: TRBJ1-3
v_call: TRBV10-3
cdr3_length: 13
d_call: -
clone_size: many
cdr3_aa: CAISPNSGNTIYF

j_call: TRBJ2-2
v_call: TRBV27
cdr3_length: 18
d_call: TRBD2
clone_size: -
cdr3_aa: CASFRRTSGTQDTGELFF

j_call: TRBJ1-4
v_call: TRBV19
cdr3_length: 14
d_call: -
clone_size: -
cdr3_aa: CASSIGGGVEKLFF

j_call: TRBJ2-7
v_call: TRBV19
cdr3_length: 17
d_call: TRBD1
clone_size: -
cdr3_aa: CASSTGQGFRGQDEQYF

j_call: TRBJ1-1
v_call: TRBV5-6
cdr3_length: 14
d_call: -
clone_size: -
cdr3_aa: CASSLGTGYTEAFF

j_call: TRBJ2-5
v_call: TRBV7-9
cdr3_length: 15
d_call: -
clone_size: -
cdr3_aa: CASSPGPREVETQYF

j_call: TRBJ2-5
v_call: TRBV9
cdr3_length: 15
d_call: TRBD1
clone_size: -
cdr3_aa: CASSPQGQGSETQYF

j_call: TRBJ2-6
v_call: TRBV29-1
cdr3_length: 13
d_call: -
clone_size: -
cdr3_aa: CSVIVSGANVLTF

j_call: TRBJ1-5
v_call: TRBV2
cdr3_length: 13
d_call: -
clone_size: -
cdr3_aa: CASSEANYQPQHF

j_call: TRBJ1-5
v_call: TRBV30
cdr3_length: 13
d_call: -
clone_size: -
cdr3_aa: CAWSVIEDQPQHF

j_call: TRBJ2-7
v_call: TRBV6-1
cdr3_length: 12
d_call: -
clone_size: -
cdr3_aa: CASSVWSGEQYF

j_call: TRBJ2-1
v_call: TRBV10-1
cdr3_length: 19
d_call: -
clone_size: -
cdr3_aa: CASSESVLTGTGKVNEQFF

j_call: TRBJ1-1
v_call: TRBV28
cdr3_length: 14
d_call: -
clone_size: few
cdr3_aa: CASSSPPGVPEAFF

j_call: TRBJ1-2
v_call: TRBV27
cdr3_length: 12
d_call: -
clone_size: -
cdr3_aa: CASRQWNYGYTF

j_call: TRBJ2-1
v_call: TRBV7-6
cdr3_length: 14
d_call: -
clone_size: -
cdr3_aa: CASSLGRGTHEQFF

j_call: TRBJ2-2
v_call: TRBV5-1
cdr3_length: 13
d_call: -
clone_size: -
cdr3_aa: CASSLEGTGELFF

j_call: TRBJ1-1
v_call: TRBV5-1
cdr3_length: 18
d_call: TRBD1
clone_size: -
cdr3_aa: CASSLNPGQGRENTEAFF

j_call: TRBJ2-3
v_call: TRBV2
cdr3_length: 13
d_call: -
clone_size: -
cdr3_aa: CASSELGTDTQYF

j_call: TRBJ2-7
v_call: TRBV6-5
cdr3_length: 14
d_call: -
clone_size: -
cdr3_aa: CATRVGGTTYEQYF

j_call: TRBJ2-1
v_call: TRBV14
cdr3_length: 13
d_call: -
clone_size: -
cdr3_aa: CASSQDMRNEQFF

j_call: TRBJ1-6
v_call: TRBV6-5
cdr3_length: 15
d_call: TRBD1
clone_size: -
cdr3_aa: CASSYQGTGGSPLHF

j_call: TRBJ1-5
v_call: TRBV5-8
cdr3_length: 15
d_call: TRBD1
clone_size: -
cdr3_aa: CASSSGQVSNQPQHF